This T cell receptor beta chain was captured in a study of immune reconstitution after stem cell transplant in scleroderma (dated by TCRdb to about 2017). The library was obtained by RT-PCR. TCRdb records Illumina MiSeq as the sequencer. Using fastp at Q25 and MiXCR, TCRdb reprocessed the public reads and kept productive beta chains. Rows matching on CDR3 protein sequence are summarized as one entry with the most common DNA and genes. In this sample the table shows around 2,000 distinct CDR3 sequences, approximately 15% of which occur a single time. 6.5% to 9.5% of the sample lies in the top ten. A distance of 10 bases separates the germline ends of V and J, which lose 4 bases and 0 bases respectively. From the cysteine up to the phenylalanine, the CDR3 has a length of 15 residues. The DNA shown is the 45-base CDR3, in frame from base 1. This clonotype is classified as medium-sized (0.01 to 0.1%). What antigen it recognizes has not been identified. No base quality values were provided; no much bigger clone lies one nucleotide off.

This material was collected before or after autologous hematopoietic stem cell transplantation (not recorded which). The V and J segments used are TRBV12-3 or TRBV12-4 and TRBJ1-5; TRBD1 is a weak D gene call, 6 bases matching. This TCR came from a female donor with systemic sclerosis. The CDR3 protein: CASSWGGGSNQPQHF. DNA sequence: TGTGCCAGCAGTTGGGGAGGGGGTAGCAATCAGCCCCAGCATTTT.